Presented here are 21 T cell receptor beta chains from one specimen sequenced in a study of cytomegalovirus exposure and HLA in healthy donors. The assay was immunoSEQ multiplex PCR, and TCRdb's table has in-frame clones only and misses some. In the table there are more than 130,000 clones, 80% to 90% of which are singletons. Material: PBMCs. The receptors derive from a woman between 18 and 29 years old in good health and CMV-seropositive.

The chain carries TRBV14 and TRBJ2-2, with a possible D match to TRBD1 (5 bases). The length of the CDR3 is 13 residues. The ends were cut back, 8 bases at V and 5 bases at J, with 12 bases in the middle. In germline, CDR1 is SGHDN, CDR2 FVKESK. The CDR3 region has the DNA TGTGCCAGCCGCGGACAAATTACCGGGGAGCTGTTTTTT. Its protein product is CASRGQITGELFF.

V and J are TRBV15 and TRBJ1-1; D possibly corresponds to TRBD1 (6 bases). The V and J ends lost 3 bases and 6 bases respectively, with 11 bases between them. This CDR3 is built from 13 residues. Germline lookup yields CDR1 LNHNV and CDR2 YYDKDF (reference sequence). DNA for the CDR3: TGTGCCACCAGCAGGGACGACAGGCCTGAAGCTTTCTTT. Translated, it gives CATSRDDRPEAFF. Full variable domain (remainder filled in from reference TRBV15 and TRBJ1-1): DAMVIQNPRYQVTQFGKPVTLSCSQTLNHNVMYWYQQKSSQAPKLLFHYYDKDFNNEADTPDNFQSRRPNTSFCFLDIRSPGLGDTAMYLCATSRDDRPEAFFGQGTRLTVV.

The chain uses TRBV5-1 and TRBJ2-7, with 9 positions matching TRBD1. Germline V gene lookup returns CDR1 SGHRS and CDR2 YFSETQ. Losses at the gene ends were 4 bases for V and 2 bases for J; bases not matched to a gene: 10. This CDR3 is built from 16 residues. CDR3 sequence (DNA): TGCGCCAGCAGCAACCGGGACAGGGCAATTCCCTACGAGCAGTACTTC. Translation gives CASSNRDRAIPYEQYF. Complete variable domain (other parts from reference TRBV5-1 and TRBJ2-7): KAGVTQTPRYLIKTRGQQVTLSCSPISGHRSVSWYQQTPGQGLQFLFEYFSETQRNKGNFPGRFSGRQFSNSRSEMNVSTLELGDSALYLCASSNRDRAIPYEQYFGPGTRLTVT.

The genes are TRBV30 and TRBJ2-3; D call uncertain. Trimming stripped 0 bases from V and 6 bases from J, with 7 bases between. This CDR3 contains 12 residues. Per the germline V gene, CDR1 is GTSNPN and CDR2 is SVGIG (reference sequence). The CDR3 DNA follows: TGTGCCTGGAGTGTATTGGCTGATACGCAGTATTTT. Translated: CAWSVLADTQYF.

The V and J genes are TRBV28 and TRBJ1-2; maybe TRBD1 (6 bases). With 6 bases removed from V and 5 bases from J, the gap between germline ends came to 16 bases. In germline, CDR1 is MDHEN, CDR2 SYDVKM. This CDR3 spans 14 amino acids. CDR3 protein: CASRRSGQQYGYTF. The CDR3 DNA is TGTGCCAGCAGGCGCTCCGGACAGCAATATGGCTACACCTTC.

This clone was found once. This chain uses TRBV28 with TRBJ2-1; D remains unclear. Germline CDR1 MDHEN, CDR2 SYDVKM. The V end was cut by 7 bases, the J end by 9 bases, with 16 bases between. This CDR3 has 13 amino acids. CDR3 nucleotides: TGTGCCAGCATTTTCTCTCCCATGCGTGAGCAGTTCTTC. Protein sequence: CASIFSPMREQFF. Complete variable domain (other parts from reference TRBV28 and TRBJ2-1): DVKVTQSSRYLVKRTGEKVFLECVQDMDHENMFWYRQDPGLGLRLIYFSYDVKMKEKGDIPEGYSVSREKKERFSLILESASTNQTSMYLCASIFSPMREQFFGPGTRLTVL.

The CDR3 nucleotides are TGCGCCAGCAGCTTGGACAGCTTATCGAACACTGAAGCTTTCTTT. Its protein product is CASSLDSLSNTEAFF. V gene TRBV5-1 combines with J gene TRBJ1-1; D unresolved. V lost 0 bases and J 1 base, leaving 10 bases between the germline ends. In germline, CDR1 is SGHRS, CDR2 YFSETQ. There are 15 residues in the CDR3.

The DNA for the CDR3 is TGTGCCAGCAGTTCCGGCCCGGCAGGCTCCTACGAGCAGTACTTC. This gives the protein CASSSGPAGSYEQYF. The rearrangement joins TRBV6-7 to TRBJ2-7; D call uncertain. TRBV6-7 is reported as an ORF; its role is uncertain. With 4 bases removed from V and 0 bases from J, the gap between germline ends came to 13 bases. The CDR3 is 15 residues long.

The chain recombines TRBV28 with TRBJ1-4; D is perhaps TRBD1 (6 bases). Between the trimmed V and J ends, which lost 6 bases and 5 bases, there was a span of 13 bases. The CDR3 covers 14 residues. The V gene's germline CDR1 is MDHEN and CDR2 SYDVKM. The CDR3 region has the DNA TGTGCCAGCAGGTCACAGGGAATCAATGAAAAACTGTTTTTT. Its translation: CASRSQGINEKLFF.

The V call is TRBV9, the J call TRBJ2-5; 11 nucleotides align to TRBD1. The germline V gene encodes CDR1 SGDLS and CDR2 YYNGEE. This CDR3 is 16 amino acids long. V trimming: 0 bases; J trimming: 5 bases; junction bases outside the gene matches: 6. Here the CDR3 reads CASSVGGQGAWETQYF. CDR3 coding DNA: TGTGCCAGCAGCGTAGGAGGACAGGGGGCATGGGAGACCCAGTACTTC. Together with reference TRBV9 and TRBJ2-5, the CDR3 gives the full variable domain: DSGVTQTPKHLITATGQRVTLRCSPRSGDLSVYWYQQSLDQGLQFLIQYYNGEERAKGNILERFSAQQFPDLHSELNLSSLELGDSALYFCASSVGGQGAWETQYFGPGTRLLVL.

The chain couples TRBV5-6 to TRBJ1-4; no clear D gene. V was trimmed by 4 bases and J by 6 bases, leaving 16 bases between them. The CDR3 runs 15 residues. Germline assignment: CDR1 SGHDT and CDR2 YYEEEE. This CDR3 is CASSESGRPYEKLFF. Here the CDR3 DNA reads TGTGCCAGCAGCGAGAGTGGCAGGCCCTATGAAAAACTGTTTTTT.

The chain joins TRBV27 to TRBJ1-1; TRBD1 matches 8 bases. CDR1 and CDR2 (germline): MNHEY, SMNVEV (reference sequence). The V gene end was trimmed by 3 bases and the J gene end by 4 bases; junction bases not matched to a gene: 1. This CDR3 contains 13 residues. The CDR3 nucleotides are TGTGCCAGCAGTTTGACAGGGGCCACTGAAGCTTTCTTT. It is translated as CASSLTGATEAFF.

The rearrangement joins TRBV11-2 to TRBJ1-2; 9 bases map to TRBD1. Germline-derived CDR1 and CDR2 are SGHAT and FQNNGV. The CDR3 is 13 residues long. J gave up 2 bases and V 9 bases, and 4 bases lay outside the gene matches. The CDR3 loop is CASGQGRNYGYTF. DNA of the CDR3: TGTGCCAGTGGACAGGGGAGGAACTATGGCTACACCTTC.

CDR3 loop: CASSLGQEPNYGYTF. The CDR3 DNA is TGTGCCAGCAGTTTGGGACAGGAACCTAACTATGGCTACACCTTC. J is TRBJ1-2 and V is TRBV27, with 8 bases that match TRBD1. Germline loops: CDR1 MNHEY, CDR2 SMNVEV (reference sequence). CDR3 length: 15 residues. Trimming removed 3 bases from V and 0 bases from J; junction bases left unmatched: 3.

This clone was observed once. In DNA form, the CDR3 reads TGTGCCAGCAGGCGAGGGGGGGCCGGGAATGAGCAGTTCTTC. Residues: CASRRGGAGNEQFF. The gene calls are TRBV6-5 and TRBJ2-1, with D tentatively TRBD2 (7 bases). The V end lost 6 bases, the J end lost 7 bases, and 16 bases lay between the germline ends. Germline lookup yields CDR1 MNHEY and CDR2 SVGAGI. CDR3 length equals 14 residues.

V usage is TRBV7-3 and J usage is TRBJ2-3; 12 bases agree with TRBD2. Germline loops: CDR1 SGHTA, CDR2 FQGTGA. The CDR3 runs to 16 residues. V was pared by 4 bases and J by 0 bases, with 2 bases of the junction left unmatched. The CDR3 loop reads CASSSGTSGSTDTQYF. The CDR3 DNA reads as TGTGCCAGCAGCTCCGGGACTAGCGGGAGCACAGATACGCAGTATTTT.

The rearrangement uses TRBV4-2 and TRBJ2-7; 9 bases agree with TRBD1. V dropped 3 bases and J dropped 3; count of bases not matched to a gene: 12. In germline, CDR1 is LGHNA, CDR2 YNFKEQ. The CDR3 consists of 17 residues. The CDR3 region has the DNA TGTGCCAGCAGCCACATAAGGACAGGGGCAGGGGACTACGAGCAGTACTTC. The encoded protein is CASSHIRTGAGDYEQYF.

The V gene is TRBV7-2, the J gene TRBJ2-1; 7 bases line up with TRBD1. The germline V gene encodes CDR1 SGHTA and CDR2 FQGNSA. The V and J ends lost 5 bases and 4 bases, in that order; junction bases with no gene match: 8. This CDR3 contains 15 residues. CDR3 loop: CASSPAGTAYNEQFF. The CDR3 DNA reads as TGTGCCAGCAGCCCCGCCGGGACAGCATACAATGAGCAGTTCTTC.

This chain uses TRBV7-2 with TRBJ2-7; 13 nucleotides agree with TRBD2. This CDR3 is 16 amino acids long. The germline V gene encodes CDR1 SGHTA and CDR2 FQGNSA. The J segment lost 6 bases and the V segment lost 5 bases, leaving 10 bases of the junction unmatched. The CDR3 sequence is CASSLKTSGGMIEQYF. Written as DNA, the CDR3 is TGTGCCAGCAGCCTAAAGACTAGCGGGGGGATGATCGAGCAGTACTTC.

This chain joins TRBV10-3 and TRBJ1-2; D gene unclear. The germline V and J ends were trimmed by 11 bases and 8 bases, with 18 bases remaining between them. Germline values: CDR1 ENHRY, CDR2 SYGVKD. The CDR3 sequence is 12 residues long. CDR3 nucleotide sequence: TGTGCCCACGGAGGTTCCGGTGGCGGCTACACCTTC. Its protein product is CAHGGSGGGYTF.

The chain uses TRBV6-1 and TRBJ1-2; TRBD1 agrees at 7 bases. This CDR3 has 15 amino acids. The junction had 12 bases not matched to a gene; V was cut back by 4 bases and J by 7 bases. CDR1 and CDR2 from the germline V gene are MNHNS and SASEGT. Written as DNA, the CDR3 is TGTGCCAGCAGTGGAGGACAGGCCTCATCCTTTGGCTACACCTTC. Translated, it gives CASSGGQASSFGYTF.